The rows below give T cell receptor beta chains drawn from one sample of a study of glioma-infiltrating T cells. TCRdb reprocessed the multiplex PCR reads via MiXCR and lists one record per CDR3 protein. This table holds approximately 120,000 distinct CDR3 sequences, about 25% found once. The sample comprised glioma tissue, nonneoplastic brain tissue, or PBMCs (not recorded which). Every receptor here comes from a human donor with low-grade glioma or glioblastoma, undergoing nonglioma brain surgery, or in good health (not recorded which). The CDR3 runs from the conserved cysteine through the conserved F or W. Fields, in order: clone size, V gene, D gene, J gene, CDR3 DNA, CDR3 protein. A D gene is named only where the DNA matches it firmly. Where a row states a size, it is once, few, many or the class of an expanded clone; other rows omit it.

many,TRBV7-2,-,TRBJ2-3,TGTGCCAGCAGCTTAGGGGGCCCAGATACGCAGTATTTT,CASSLGGPDTQYF
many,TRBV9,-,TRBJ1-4,TGTGCCAGCAGCCCGGACAATAATGAAAAACTGTTTTTT,CASSPDNNEKLFF
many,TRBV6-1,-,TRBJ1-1,TGTGCCAGCAGTGAGGCGGGTCTGAACACTGAAGCTTTCTTT,CASSEAGLNTEAFF
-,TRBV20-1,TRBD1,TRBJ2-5,TGCAGTGCAGGACAGGGGGCGCGGGAAGAGACCCAGTACTTC,CSAGQGAREETQYF
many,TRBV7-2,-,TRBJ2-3,TGTGCCAGCAGCTCATTCACGGATACGCAGTATTTT,CASSSFTDTQYF
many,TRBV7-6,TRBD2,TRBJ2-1,TGTGCCAGCAGCTTGGGGGGGTTCTCCGGGACGGGACTAAACAATGAGCAGTTCTTC,CASSLGGFSGTGLNNEQFF
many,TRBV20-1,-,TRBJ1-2,TGCAGTGCTGTAGCCGGGACACCTATCATCCTCGGCTACACCTTC,CSAVAGTPIILGYTF
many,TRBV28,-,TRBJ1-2,TGTGCCAGCAGGCCACGAGTTCCCCCCTATGGCTACACCTTC,CASRPRVPPYGYTF
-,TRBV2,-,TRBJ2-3,TGTGCCAGCTCCTACCCGGGCGCCACAGATACGCAGTATTTT,CASSYPGATDTQYF
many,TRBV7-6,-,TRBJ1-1,TGTGCCAGCAGCTTAGCGGAGGGGATCGGCACTGAAGCTTTCTTT,CASSLAEGIGTEAFF
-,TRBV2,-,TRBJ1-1,TGTGCCAAAGGGGTGGGCACTGAAGCTTTATTT,CAKGVGTEALF
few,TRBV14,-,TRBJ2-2,TGTGCCAGCAGCTCACGGGGGGCAGGGAGCAGAACCGGGGAGCTGTTTTTT,CASSSRGAGSRTGELFF
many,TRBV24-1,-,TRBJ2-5,TGTGCCACCAGTGAAGGGGGTCGAGAGACCCAGTACTTC,CATSEGGRETQYF
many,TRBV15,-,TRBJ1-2,TGTGCCATACGGGACGCCGTGGCGGGGGGCTATGGCTACACCTTC,CAIRDAVAGGYGYTF